Sequencing of this T cell receptor (beta chain) was carried out in a study of T-cell reconstitution after alpha-beta-depleted transplantation in children. The authors prepared the TCRbeta library with unique molecular identifiers. TCRdb passed the PCR reads through MiXCR, listing each CDR3 protein once. The data contain just under 250,000 distinct CDR3 sequences, roughly 24% of them singletons. Trimming cost V 6 bases and J 0 bases, with 21 bases left between them. CDR1 and CDR2 (germline): SQVTM, ANQGSEA. The CDR3 totals 17 residues. Regarding this clonotype: Antigen unknown.

Points from the study as a whole: TCRbeta diversity was high at day 60 in some patients (a result of surviving recipient T cells and thymic progenitors).

V is TRBV29-1 and J is TRBJ2-1; D is perhaps TRBD1 (6 bases). This TCR came from a girl aged 2 to 10 with Fanconi anemia, due to receive a stem cell transplant. The sequences come from PBMCs, collected before TCRalphabeta/CD19-depleted stem cell transplant. The CDR3 nucleotides read TGCAGCGTCCCCCTATGGGACACAGAAAGCTCCTACAATGAGCAGTTCTTC. It encodes CSVPLWDTESSYNEQFF.